The clone carrying this T cell receptor beta chain has more than one count but fewer than ten. The antigen is not known. A second about 6 to 12 cycle PCR used barcoded and J-beta primers. TCRdb reprocessed the 5' RACE reads via MiXCR and lists one record per CDR3 protein. In the table there are around 1,500,000 distinct CDR3 sequences, roughly 28% of which are singletons. Germline V gene data show CDR1 as SQVTM and CDR2 as ANQGSEA. The ends lost 2 bases at V and 8 bases at J; junction bases unmatched: 7. CDR3 length: 14 residues. The sample is drawn from a study of blood T cells in healthy people across ages. Findings and caveats of the study: The CMV status of each donor remained undetermined, and this could have confounded shifts in expanded clonotypes.

Sequenced input: blood. The rearrangement joins TRBV29-1 to TRBJ2-1; 9 nucleotides line up with TRBD2. The sequence derives from a woman between 25 and 40 years old in good health. CDR3 loop: CSVENVSGGDEQFF. The CDR3 bases are TGCAGCGTTGAAAACGTTAGCGGGGGCGATGAGCAGTTCTTC.